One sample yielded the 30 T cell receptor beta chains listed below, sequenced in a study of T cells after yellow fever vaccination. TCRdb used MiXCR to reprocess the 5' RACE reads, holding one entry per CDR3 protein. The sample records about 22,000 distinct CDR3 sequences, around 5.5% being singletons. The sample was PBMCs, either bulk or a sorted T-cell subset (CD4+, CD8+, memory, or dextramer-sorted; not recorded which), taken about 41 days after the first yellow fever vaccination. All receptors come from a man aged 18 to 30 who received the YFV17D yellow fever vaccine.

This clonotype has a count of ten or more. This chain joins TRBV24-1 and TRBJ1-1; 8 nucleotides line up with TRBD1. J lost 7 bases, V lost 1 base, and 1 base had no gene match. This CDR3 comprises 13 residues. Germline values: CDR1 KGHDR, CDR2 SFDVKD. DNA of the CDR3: TGTGCCACCAGTGATTTACAGGGGGTTGAAGCTTTCTTT. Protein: CATSDLQGVEAFF.

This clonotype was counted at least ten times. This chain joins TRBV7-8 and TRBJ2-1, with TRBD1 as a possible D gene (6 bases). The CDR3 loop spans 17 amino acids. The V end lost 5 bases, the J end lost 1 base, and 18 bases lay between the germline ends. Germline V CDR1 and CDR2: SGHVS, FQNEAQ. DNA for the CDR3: TGTGCCAGCAGCCACCGTCTAGGGGGACCATCCTACAATGAGCAGTTCTTC. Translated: CASSHRLGGPSYNEQFF.

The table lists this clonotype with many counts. This CDR3 is CSAGGLYTDTQYF. In nucleotides, the CDR3 is TGCAGTGCGGGGGGGCTCTACACAGATACGCAGTATTTT. The chain recombines TRBV20-1 with TRBJ2-3; D might be TRBD2 (7 bases). The CDR3 extends over 13 amino acids. Germline-derived CDR1 and CDR2 are DFQATT and SNEGSKA (reference sequence). The germline V and J ends were trimmed by 6 bases and 2 bases, with 12 bases remaining between them.

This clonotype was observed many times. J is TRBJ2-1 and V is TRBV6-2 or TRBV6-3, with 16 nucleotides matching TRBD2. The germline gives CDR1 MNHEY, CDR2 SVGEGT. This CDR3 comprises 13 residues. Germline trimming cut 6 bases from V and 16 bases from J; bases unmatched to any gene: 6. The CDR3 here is CASRGTSGGAAFF. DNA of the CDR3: TGTGCCAGCAGGGGGACTAGCGGGGGGGCCGCTTTCTTC.

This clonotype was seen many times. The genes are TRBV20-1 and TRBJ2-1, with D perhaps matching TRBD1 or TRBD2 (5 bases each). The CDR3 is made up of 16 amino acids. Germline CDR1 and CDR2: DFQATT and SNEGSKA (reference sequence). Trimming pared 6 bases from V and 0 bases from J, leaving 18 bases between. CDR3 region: CSALKAAGSSYNEQFF. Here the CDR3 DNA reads TGCAGTGCCCTTAAGGCCGCAGGGAGCTCCTACAATGAGCAGTTCTTC.

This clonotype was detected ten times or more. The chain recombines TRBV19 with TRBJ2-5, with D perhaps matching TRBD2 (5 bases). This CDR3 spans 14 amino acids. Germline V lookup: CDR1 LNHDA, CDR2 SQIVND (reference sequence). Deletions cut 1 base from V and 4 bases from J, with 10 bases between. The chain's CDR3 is CASSIGRAGETQYF. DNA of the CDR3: TGTGCCAGTAGTATAGGCCGGGCGGGAGAGACCCAGTACTTC.

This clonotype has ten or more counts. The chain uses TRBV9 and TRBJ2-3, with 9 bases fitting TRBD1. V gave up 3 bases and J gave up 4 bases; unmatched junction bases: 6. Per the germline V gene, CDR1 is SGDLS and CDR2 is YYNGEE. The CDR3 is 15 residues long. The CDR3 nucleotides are TGTGCCAGCAGCGGGGACAGGGCGGGGGCAGATACGCAGTATTTT. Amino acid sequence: CASSGDRAGADTQYF.

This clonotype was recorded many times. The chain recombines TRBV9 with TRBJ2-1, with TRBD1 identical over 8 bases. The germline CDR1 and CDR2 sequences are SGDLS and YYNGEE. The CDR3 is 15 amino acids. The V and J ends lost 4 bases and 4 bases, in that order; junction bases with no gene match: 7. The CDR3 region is CASSPGDRLYNEQFF. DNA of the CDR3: TGTGCCAGCAGCCCCGGGGACAGGCTATACAATGAGCAGTTCTTC.

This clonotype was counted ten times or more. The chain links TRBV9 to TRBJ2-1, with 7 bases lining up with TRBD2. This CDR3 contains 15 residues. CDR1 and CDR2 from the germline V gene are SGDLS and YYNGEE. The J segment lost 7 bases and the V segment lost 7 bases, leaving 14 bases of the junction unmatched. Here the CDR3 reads CASGPRSSGRNEQFF. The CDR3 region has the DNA TGTGCCAGCGGCCCGAGGTCTAGCGGCCGAAATGAGCAGTTCTTC.

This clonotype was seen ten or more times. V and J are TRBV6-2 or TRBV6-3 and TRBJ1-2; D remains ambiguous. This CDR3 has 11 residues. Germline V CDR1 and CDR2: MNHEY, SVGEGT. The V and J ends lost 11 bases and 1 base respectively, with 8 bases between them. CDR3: CAADGNYGYTF. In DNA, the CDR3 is TGTGCCGCGGACGGTAACTATGGCTACACCTTC.

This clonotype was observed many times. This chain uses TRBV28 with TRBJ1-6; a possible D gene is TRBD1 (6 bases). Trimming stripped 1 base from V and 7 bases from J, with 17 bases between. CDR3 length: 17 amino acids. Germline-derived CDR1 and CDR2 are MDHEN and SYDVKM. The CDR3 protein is CASSLYRGVGGNSPLHF. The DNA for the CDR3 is TGTGCCAGCAGTTTATACCGGGGGGTGGGGGGCAATTCACCCCTCCACTTT.

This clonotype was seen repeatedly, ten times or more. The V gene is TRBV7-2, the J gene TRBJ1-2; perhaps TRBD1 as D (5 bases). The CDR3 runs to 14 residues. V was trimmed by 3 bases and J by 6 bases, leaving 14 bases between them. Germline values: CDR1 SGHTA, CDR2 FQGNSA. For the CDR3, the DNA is TGTGCCAGCAGCTTCCCCGGGGGGGGTGATGGCTACACCTTC. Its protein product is CASSFPGGGDGYTF.

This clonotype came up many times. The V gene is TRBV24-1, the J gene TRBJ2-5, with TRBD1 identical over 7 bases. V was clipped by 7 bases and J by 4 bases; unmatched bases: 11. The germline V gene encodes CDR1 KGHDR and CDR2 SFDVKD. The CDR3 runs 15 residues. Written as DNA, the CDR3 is TGTGCCACCAGCGGGATAGGGACAGCACGAGAGACCCAGTACTTC. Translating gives CATSGIGTARETQYF.

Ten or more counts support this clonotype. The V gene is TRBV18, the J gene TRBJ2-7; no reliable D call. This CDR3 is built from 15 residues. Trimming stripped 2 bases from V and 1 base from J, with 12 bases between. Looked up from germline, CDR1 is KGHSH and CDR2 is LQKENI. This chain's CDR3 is CASSPSGRPSYEQYF. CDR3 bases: TGTGCCAGCTCACCATCAGGCCGACCGTCCTACGAGCAGTACTTC.

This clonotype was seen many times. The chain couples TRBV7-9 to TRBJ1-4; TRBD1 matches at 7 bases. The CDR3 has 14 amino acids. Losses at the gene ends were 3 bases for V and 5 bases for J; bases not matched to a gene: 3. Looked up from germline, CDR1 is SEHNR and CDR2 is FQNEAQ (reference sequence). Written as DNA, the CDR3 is TGTGCCAGCAGCTTGACAGGGCAAAATGAAAAACTGTTTTTT. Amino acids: CASSLTGQNEKLFF.

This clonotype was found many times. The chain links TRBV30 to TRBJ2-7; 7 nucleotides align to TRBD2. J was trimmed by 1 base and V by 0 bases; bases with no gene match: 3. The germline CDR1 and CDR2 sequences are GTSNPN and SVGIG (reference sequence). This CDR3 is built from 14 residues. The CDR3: CAWSVLAGSYEQYF. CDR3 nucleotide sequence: TGTGCCTGGAGTGTCTTAGCGGGTTCCTACGAGCAGTACTTC.

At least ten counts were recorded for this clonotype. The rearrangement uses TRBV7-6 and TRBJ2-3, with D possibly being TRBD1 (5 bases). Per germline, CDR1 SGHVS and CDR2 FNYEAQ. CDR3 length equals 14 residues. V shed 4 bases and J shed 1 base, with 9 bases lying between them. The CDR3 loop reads CASSSGQGTDTQYF. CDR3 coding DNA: TGTGCCAGCAGCTCCGGACAAGGCACAGATACGCAGTATTTT.

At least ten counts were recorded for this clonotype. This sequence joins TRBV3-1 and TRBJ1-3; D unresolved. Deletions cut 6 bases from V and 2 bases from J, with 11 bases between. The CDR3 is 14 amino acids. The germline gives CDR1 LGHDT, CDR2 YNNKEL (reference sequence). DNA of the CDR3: TGTGCCAGCAGTCCCGTAGGGCCTGGAAACACCATATATTTT. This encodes CASSPVGPGNTIYF. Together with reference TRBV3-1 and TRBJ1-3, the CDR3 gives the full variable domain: DTAVSQTPKYLVTQMGNDKSIKCEQNLGHDTMYWYKQDSKKFLKIMFSYNNKELIINETVPNRFSPKSPDKAHLNLHINSLELGDSAVYFCASSPVGPGNTIYFGEGSWLTVV.

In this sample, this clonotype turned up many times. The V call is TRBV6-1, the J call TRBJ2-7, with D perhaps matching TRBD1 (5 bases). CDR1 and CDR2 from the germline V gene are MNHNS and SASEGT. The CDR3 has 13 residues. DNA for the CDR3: TGCCCCAGCAGTGAAGGGGCAGTCCTCGAGCAGTACGTC. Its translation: CPSSEGAVLEQYV.

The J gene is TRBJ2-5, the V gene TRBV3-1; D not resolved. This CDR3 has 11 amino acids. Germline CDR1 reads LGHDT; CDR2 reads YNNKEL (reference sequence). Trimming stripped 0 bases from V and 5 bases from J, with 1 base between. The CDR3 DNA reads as TGTGCCAGCAGCCAAGACGAGACCCAGTACTTC. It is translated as CASSQDETQYF.

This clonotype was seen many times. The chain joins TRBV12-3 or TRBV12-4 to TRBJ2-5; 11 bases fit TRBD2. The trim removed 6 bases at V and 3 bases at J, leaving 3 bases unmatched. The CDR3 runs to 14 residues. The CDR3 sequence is CASSLAGGEETQYF. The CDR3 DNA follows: TGTGCCAGCAGCCTAGCGGGGGGAGAAGAGACCCAGTACTTC.

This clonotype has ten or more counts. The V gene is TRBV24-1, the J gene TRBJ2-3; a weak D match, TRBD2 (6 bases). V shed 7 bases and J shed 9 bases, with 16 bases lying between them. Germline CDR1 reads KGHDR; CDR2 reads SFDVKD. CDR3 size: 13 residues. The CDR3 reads CATSKAYRGTQYF. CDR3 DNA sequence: TGTGCCACCAGCAAAGCCTATCGGGGGACGCAGTATTTT.

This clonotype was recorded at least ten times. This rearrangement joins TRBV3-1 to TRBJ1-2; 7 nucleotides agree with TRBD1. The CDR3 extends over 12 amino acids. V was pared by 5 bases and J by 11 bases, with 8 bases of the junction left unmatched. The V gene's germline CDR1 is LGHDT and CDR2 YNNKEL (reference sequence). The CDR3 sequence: CASSYRDSAYTF. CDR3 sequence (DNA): TGTGCCAGCAGCTACCGGGACAGCGCATACACCTTC.

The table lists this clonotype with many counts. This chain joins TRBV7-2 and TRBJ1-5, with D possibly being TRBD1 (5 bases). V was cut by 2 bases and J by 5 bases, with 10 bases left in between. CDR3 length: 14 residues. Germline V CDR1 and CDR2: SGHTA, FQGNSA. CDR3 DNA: TGTGCCAGCAGCTTATACGGGGCGGATCAGCCCCAGCATTTT. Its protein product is CASSLYGADQPQHF.

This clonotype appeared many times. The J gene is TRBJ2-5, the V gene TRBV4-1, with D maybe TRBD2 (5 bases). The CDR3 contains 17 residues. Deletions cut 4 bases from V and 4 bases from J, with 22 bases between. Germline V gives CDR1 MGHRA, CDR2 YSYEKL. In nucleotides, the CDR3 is TGCGCCAGCAGCCCCAGATCTTCAGGCAGCGGAGGAGAGACCCAGTACTTC. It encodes CASSPRSSGSGGETQYF.

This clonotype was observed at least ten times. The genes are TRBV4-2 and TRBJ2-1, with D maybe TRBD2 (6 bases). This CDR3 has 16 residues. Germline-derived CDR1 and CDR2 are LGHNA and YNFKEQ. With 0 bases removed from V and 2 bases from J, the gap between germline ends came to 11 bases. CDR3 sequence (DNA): TGTGCCAGCAGCCAAGATTCCCCGGGAGCCTACAATGAGCAGTTCTTC. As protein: CASSQDSPGAYNEQFF.

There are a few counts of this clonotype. The CDR3 DNA reads TGTGCCAGCAGTAAAAAGCCAGGGGGACGGCACGGGGCCCAGTACTTC. It is translated as CASSKKPGGRHGAQYF. V gene TRBV6-5 combines with J gene TRBJ2-5; 7 bases are a match to TRBD1. Germline assignment: CDR1 MNHEY and CDR2 SVGAGI. This CDR3 region has 16 residues. V shed 5 bases, J shed 9 bases, and the junction held 18 bases outside the gene matches.

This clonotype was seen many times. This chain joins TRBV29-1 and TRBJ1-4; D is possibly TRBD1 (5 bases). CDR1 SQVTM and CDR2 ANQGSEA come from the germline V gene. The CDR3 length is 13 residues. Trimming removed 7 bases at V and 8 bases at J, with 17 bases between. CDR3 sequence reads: CSAWGGDEEKLFF. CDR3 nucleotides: TGCAGCGCCTGGGGGGGGGACGAGGAAAAACTGTTTTTT.

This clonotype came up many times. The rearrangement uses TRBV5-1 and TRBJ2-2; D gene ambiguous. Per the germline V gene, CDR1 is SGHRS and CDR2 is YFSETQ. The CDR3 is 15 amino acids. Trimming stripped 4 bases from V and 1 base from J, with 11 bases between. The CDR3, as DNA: TGCGCCAGCAGCCAGGACGGATTGAACACCGGGGAGCTGTTTTTT. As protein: CASSQDGLNTGELFF.

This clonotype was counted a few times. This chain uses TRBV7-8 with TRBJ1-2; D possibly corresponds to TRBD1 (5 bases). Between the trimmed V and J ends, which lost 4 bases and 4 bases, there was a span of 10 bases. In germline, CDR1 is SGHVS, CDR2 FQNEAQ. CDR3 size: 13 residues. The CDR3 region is CASSSGTAYGYTF. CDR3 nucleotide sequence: TGTGCCAGCAGCTCCGGGACTGCCTATGGCTACACCTTC.